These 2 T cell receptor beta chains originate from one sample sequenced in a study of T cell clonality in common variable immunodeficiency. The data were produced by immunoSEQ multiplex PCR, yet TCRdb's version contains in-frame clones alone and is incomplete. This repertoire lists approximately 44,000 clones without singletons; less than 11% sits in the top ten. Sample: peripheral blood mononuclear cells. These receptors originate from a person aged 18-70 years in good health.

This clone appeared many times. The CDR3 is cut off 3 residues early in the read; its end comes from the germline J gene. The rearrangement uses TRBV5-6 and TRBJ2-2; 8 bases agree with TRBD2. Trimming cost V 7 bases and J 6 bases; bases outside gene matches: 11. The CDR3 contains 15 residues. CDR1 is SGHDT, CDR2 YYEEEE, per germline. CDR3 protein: CASFLRGGFAGELFF. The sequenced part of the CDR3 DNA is TGTGCCAGCTTCTTACGCGGGGGGTTTGCCGGGGAG.

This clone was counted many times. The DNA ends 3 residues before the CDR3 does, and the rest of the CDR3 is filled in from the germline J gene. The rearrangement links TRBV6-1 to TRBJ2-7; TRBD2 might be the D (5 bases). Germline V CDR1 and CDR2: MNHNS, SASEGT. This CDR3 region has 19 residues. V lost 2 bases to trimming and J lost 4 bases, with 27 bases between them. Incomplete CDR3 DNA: TGTGCCAGCAGTGAAAATCTAGTCTCCGTATCGGGGTCACTTTACGAG. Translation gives CASSENLVSVSGSLYE. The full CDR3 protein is CASSENLVSVSGSLYEQYF.